The 30 T cell receptor beta chains listed next were all sequenced from one sample in a study of cytomegalovirus exposure and HLA in healthy donors. Vbeta (60) and Jbeta (13) primers were used in the PCR. Clones were read by immunoSEQ multiplex PCR, and TCRdb kept only the in-frame ones, dropping some. The sample shows approximately 170,000 clones, just under 80% of them seen only once. The sample comprised PBMCs. Every receptor here comes from a woman between 40 and 55 years old in good health and CMV-seropositive.

The gene calls are TRBV5-1 and TRBJ2-6; the D gene is possibly TRBD2 (8 bases). CDR3 length: 17 amino acids. V shed 4 bases and J shed 0 bases, with 14 bases lying between them. From germline, CDR1 is SGHRS and CDR2 YFSETQ. The DNA of the CDR3 is TGCGCCAGCAGCCCGCGGGGGGACAGCTCTGGGGCCAACGTCCTGACTTTC. This gives the protein CASSPRGDSSGANVLTF.

V gene TRBV5-1 combines with J gene TRBJ1-1; maybe TRBD1 (5 bases). The CDR3 has 15 amino acids. V dropped 4 bases and J dropped 4 bases, with 17 bases sitting between them. Germline CDR1 is SGHRS and CDR2 is YFSETQ. CDR3 region: CASSPPGLRVTEAFF. The CDR3, as DNA: TGCGCCAGCAGCCCTCCGGGACTGCGGGTCACTGAAGCTTTCTTT.

The V call is TRBV7-2, the J call TRBJ2-1; no firm D call. Per germline, CDR1 SGHTA and CDR2 FQGNSA. The CDR3 consists of 12 residues. V was shortened by 3 bases and J by 5 bases, with 5 bases between the two germline ends. CDR3 region: CASSFINNEQFF. The CDR3 nucleotides read TGTGCCAGCAGCTTTATAAACAATGAGCAGTTCTTC.

This chain connects TRBV29-1 to TRBJ2-7; a weak D match, TRBD2 (5 bases). Germline V CDR1 and CDR2: SQVTM, ANQGSEA. The CDR3 totals 13 residues. Trimming took 5 bases from V and 3 from J, leaving 14 bases between them. This chain's CDR3 is CSVLGNDYYEQYF. The CDR3 bases are TGCAGCGTTTTGGGGAACGACTACTACGAGCAGTACTTC.

The V gene is TRBV5-1, the J gene TRBJ2-5; 7 bases are shared with TRBD1. The end of the DNA is better explained by TRBJ2-7, so the J call may be wrong. Germline V gene lookup returns CDR1 SGHRS and CDR2 YFSETQ. The CDR3 runs 15 residues. The CDR3: CASSSTTGSSYEQYF. The CDR3 DNA sequence: TGCGCCAGCAGCTCCACGACAGGGAGCTCCTACGAGCAGTACTTC.

The genes are TRBV9 and TRBJ1-2; D ambiguous. This CDR3 comprises 16 residues. The V gene lost 0 bases and the J gene lost 1 base, with 13 bases spanning the gap. Per the germline V gene, CDR1 is SGDLS and CDR2 is YYNGEE. In DNA form, the CDR3 reads TGTGCCAGCAGCGTAGCTCCTTCGCCGGGTAACTATGGCTACACCTTC. Protein sequence: CASSVAPSPGNYGYTF.

In DNA form, the CDR3 reads TGTGCCAGTAGTGTACAGGTCACCACCTACGAGCAGTACTTC. Its protein product is CASSVQVTTYEQYF. This sequence joins TRBV19 and TRBJ2-7, with a weak D call TRBD1 (5 bases). The CDR3 length is 14 residues. Germline V gene lookup returns CDR1 LNHDA and CDR2 SQIVND (reference sequence). With 5 bases removed from V and 2 bases from J, the gap between germline ends came to 13 bases.

Only one count was recorded for this clone. The chain links TRBV4-1 to TRBJ1-5; TRBD1 matches 8 bases. Looked up from germline, CDR1 is MGHRA and CDR2 is YSYEKL. The length of the CDR3 is 16 residues. With V trimmed by 0 bases and J by 3 bases, 4 bases remained unmatched. The chain's CDR3 is CASSQEGTGLNQPQHF. As DNA, the CDR3 is TGCGCCAGCAGCCAAGAAGGGACAGGCCTCAATCAGCCCCAGCATTTT.

J is TRBJ1-1 and V is TRBV6-6, with 8 bases aligning to TRBD1. The J segment lost 3 bases and the V segment lost 8 bases, leaving 8 bases of the junction unmatched. CDR3 length: 14 residues. Germline V CDR1 and CDR2: MNHNY, SVGAGI (reference sequence). CDR3 in DNA: TGTGCCAGCGGGGTTAAGGACAGGGACACTGAAGCTTTCTTT. Translated: CASGVKDRDTEAFF.

The chain uses TRBV9 and TRBJ2-7, with D possibly matching TRBD2 (5 bases). The V and J ends lost 7 bases and 0 bases respectively, with 17 bases between them. The germline V gene encodes CDR1 SGDLS and CDR2 YYNGEE. CDR3 length: 15 residues. CDR3 protein: CASSRDDMSSYEQYF. The CDR3 nucleotides are TGTGCCAGCTCTCGGGATGACATGAGCTCCTACGAGCAGTACTTC.

The rearrangement joins TRBV6-1 to TRBJ1-3, with 7 bases that match TRBD1. The trim removed 4 bases at V and 3 bases at J, leaving 9 bases unmatched. Germline V gene sequence: CDR1 MNHNS, CDR2 SASEGT. The CDR3 extends over 16 amino acids. The CDR3 DNA sequence: TGTGCCAGCAGTGCCACCGAGGGGGCAGGTGGAAACACCATATATTTT. Its protein is CASSATEGAGGNTIYF.

J is TRBJ1-3 and V is TRBV7-2, with D hard to call. The V end was cut by 5 bases, the J end by 0 bases, with 11 bases between. CDR3 size: 15 residues. The germline V gene encodes CDR1 SGHTA and CDR2 FQGNSA. CDR3 nucleotides: TGTGCCAGCAGCCCCTACAGTGACTCTGGAAACACCATATATTTT. It translates to CASSPYSDSGNTIYF.

The chain links TRBV29-1 to TRBJ2-5; 7 bases are shared with TRBD1. The V gene end was trimmed by 5 bases and the J gene end by 5 bases; junction bases not matched to a gene: 5. Germline V gene lookup returns CDR1 SQVTM and CDR2 ANQGSEA. This CDR3 comprises 12 residues. CDR3 residues: CSVRTGSETQYF. CDR3 in DNA: TGCAGCGTTAGGACAGGATCGGAGACCCAGTACTTC.

The V call is TRBV5-4, the J call TRBJ2-2, with D possibly matching TRBD2 (5 bases). Germline CDR1 and CDR2: SGHNT and YYREEE (reference sequence). The CDR3 is made up of 12 amino acids. V shed 4 bases and J shed 7 bases, with 8 bases lying between them. DNA of the CDR3: TGTGCCAGCAGCACCGGGGACGGGGAGCTGTTTTTT. Translated: CASSTGDGELFF.

The chain links TRBV2 to TRBJ2-4, with 11 bases that match TRBD1. After removal of 3 bases from V and 0 bases from J, the junction contained 1 base not matched to a gene. The germline V gene has CDR1 SNHLY and CDR2 FYNNEI. The CDR3 contains 16 residues. CDR3 residues: CASSDGQGAAKNIQYF. CDR3 sequence (DNA): TGTGCCAGCAGTGACGGACAGGGGGCAGCCAAAAACATTCAGTACTTC.

V is TRBV28 and J is TRBJ1-2; D gene uncertain. Per the germline V gene, CDR1 is MDHEN and CDR2 is SYDVKM. Trimming stripped 3 bases from V and 4 bases from J, with 9 bases between. There are 13 residues in the CDR3. Here the CDR3 reads CASSFEATYGYTF. CDR3 nucleotide sequence: TGTGCCAGCAGTTTTGAAGCTACCTATGGCTACACCTTC.

The chain combines TRBV19 with TRBJ1-2; the match to TRBD1 covers 7 bases. The CDR3 runs 15 residues. V shed 6 bases and J 4 bases; nucleotides not matched to a gene: 11. From germline, CDR1 is LNHDA and CDR2 SQIVND (reference sequence). The CDR3 region has the DNA TGTGCCAGTAGCCCCGTTGAGACAGGGATCTATGGCTACACCTTC. It specifies CASSPVETGIYGYTF.

The chain has TRBV7-3 and TRBJ2-2, with D possibly being TRBD1 (5 bases). CDR1 is SGHTA and CDR2 is FQGTGA in the germline V gene. The CDR3 contains 17 residues. Trimming took off 5 bases at V and 4 bases at J, with 20 bases between the two ends. The CDR3 loop is CASSPTRVRARTGELFF. The DNA of the CDR3 is TGTGCCAGCAGCCCGACGCGTGTCAGGGCCCGCACCGGGGAGCTGTTTTTT.

The J gene is TRBJ2-5, the V gene TRBV6-4, with TRBD2 matching over 8 bases. Trimming at V came to 3 bases and at J to 2 bases, leaving 17 bases not matched to a gene. Germline loops: CDR1 MRHNA, CDR2 SNTAGT. CDR3 length: 19 amino acids. CDR3 DNA: TGTGCCAGCAGTGAACTTTGGACGGGGGGGCAAAAAATACAAGAGACCCAGTACTTC. Its translation is CASSELWTGGQKIQETQYF.

CDR3 bases: TGTGCCAGCAGGAGACAGGGGGCGATTTCGGGCGGCTACACCTTC. It is translated as CASRRQGAISGGYTF. The V gene is TRBV28, the J gene TRBJ1-2, with 10 bases lining up with TRBD1. This CDR3 has 15 residues. Germline CDR1 MDHEN, CDR2 SYDVKM. The V gene end was trimmed by 6 bases and the J gene end by 8 bases; junction bases not matched to a gene: 12.

The gene calls are TRBV9 and TRBJ2-7; possibly TRBD2 for D (6 bases). Per germline, CDR1 SGDLS and CDR2 YYNGEE. Trimming removed 0 bases at V and 4 bases at J, with 14 bases between. The CDR3 runs 15 residues. CDR3 protein: CASSVAWGEQYEQYF. CDR3 sequence (DNA): TGTGCCAGCAGCGTAGCCTGGGGGGAGCAGTACGAGCAGTACTTC.

The V gene is TRBV30, the J gene TRBJ2-7; 8 positions agree with TRBD1. Germline V gene lookup returns CDR1 GTSNPN and CDR2 SVGIG (reference sequence). The CDR3 length is 13 residues. With V trimmed by 4 bases and J by 1 base, 3 bases remained unmatched. The CDR3 bases are TGTGCCTGGACCCGGGACAGGTCCTACGAGCAGTACTTC. Its translation is CAWTRDRSYEQYF.

This chain uses TRBV2 with TRBJ1-2, with a tentative D call TRBD1 (5 bases). The germline V and J ends were trimmed by 6 bases and 8 bases, with 16 bases remaining between them. The CDR3 has 13 residues. Germline values: CDR1 SNHLY, CDR2 FYNNEI. CDR3 protein: CASRLSGFEGYTF. CDR3 sequence (DNA): TGTGCCAGCAGATTATCAGGGTTCGAGGGCTACACCTTC.

The chain is built from TRBV28 and TRBJ2-3, with a weak D call TRBD1 (7 bases). CDR3 length: 19 residues. V was cut by 0 bases and J by 6 bases, with 25 bases left in between. Germline loops: CDR1 MDHEN, CDR2 SYDVKM. CDR3 nucleotide sequence: TGTGCCAGCAGTTTATGGGAGGGGACAGAGCGTTACAGGGCGGATACGCAGTATTTT. Its protein is CASSLWEGTERYRADTQYF. The complete variable domain, with remaining parts taken from reference TRBV28 and TRBJ2-3, reads DVKVTQSSRYLVKRTGEKVFLECVQDMDHENMFWYRQDPGLGLRLIYFSYDVKMKEKGDIPEGYSVSREKKERFSLILESASTNQTSMYLCASSLWEGTERYRADTQYFGPGTRLTVL.

The V call is TRBV18, the J call TRBJ2-1; D perhaps matches TRBD1 (5 bases). Germline loops: CDR1 KGHSH, CDR2 LQKENI. The V end was cut by 3 bases, the J end by 9 bases, with 18 bases between. This CDR3 has 15 residues. CDR3 sequence: CASSPVQGGRGEQFF. In nucleotides, the CDR3 is TGTGCCAGCTCACCGGTGCAGGGTGGAAGGGGTGAGCAGTTCTTC.

The J gene is TRBJ1-2, the V gene TRBV2; 8 bases are shared with TRBD1. The CDR3 sequence is 14 residues long. V trimming: 3 bases; J trimming: 7 bases; junction bases outside the gene matches: 7. CDR1 is SNHLY, CDR2 FYNNEI, per germline. The CDR3 DNA reads as TGTGCCAGCAGTGATGACAGGGGTTATGCTGGCTACACCTTC. Protein product: CASSDDRGYAGYTF.

This chain uses TRBV9 with TRBJ2-1, with 7 bases that match TRBD2. From germline, CDR1 is SGDLS and CDR2 YYNGEE. The V gene end was trimmed by 7 bases and the J gene end by 3 bases; junction bases not matched to a gene: 13. The CDR3 length is 16 residues. The CDR3 spells CASGESASGLYNEQFF. For the CDR3, the DNA is TGTGCCAGCGGGGAAAGCGCTAGCGGACTCTACAATGAGCAGTTCTTC. Looking up the rest from reference TRBV9 and TRBJ2-1 gives the full variable domain: DSGVTQTPKHLITATGQRVTLRCSPRSGDLSVYWYQQSLDQGLQFLIQYYNGEERAKGNILERFSAQQFPDLHSELNLSSLELGDSALYFCASGESASGLYNEQFFGPGTRLTVL.

The table lists this clone with a few counts. This chain connects TRBV30 to TRBJ2-2; D is unresolved. Per germline, CDR1 GTSNPN and CDR2 SVGIG (reference sequence). The CDR3 runs to 13 residues. The V end lost 3 bases, the J end lost 6 bases, and 11 bases lay between the germline ends. DNA for the CDR3: TGTGCCTGGAGCGCGGTTCGGGCCGGGGAGCTGTTTTTT. It is translated as CAWSAVRAGELFF.

The CDR3 nucleotides read TGTGCCAGCAGCCCGGGACAGGGCGGGGAGCTGTTTTTT. Encoded protein: CASSPGQGGELFF. The chain has TRBV5-5 and TRBJ2-2; 9 nucleotides align to TRBD1. V lost 4 bases and J lost 7; bases outside the gene matches: 2. The CDR3 is 13 residues long. CDR1 SGHKS and CDR2 YYEKEE come from the germline V gene (reference sequence).

This clone was seen only once. This sequence joins TRBV2 and TRBJ2-5, with D maybe TRBD1 (6 bases). Germline loops: CDR1 SNHLY, CDR2 FYNNEI. Trimming left V 6 bases short and J 4 bases short, with 15 bases between. The CDR3 covers 14 residues. The CDR3 nucleotides read TGTGCCAGCAGACCCGGACAGTTTGGAGAGACCCAGTACTTC. Translated: CASRPGQFGETQYF.